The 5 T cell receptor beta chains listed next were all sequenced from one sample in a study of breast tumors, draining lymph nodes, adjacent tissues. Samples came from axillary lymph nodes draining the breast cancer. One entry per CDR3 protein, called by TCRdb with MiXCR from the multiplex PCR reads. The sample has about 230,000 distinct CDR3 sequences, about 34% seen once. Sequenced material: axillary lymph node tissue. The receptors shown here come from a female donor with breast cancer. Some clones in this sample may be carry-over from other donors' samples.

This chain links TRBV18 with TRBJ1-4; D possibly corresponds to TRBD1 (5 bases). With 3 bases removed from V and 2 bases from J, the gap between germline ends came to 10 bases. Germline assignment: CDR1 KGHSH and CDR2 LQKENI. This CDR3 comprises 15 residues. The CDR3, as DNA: TGTGCCAGCTCACCCCGTGGGGGTACTAATGAAAAACTGTTTTTT. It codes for CASSPRGGTNEKLFF.

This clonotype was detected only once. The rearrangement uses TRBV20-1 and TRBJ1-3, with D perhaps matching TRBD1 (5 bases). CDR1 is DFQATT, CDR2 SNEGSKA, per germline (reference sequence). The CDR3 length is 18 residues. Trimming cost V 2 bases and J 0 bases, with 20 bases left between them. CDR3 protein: CSARYGGGGTFSGNTIYF. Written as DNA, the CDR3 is TGCAGTGCTAGATATGGCGGGGGAGGGACCTTCTCTGGAAACACCATATATTTT.

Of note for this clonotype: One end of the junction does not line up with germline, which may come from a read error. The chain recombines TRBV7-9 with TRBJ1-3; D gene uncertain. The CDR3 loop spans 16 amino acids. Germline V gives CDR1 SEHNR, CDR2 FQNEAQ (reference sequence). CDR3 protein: CASSPLKKVTGNTIYF. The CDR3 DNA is TGCGCCAGCAGCCCCCTTAAGAAGGTTACTGGAAACACCATATATTTT. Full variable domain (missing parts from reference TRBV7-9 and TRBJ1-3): DTGVSQNPRHKITKRGQNVTFRCDPISEHNRLYWYRQTLGQGPEFLTYFQNEAQLEKSRLLSDRFSAERPKGSFSTLEIQRTEQGDSAMYLCASSPLKKVTGNTIYFGEGSWLTVV.

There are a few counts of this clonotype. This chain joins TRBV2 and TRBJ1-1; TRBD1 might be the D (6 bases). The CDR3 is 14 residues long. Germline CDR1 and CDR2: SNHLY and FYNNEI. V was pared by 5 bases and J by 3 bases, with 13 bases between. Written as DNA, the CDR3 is TGTGCCAGCAGTCCGGGACAACTGGACACTGAAGCTTTCTTT. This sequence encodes CASSPGQLDTEAFF.

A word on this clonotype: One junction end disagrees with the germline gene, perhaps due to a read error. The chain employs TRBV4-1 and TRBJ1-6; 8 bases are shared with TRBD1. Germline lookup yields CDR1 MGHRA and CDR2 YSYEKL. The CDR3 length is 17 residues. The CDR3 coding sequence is TGCGCCAGCAGCCAAACGACAGGGGCTAACTATAATTCACCCCTCCACTTC. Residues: CASSQTTGANYNSPLHF.